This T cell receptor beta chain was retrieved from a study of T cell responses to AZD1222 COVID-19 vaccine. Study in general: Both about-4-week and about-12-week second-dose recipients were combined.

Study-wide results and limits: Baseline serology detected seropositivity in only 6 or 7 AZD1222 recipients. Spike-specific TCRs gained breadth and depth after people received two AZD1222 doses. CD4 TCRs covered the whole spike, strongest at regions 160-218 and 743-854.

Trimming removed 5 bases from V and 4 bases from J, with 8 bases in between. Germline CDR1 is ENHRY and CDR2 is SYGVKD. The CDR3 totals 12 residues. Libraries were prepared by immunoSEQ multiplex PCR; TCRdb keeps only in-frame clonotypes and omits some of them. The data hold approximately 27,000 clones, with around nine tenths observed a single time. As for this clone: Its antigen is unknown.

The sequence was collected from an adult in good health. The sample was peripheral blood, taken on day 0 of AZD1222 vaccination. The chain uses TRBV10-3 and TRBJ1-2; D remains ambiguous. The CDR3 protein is CAISRALYGYTF. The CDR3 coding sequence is TGTGCCATCAGTAGGGCCCTCTATGGCTACACCTTC.